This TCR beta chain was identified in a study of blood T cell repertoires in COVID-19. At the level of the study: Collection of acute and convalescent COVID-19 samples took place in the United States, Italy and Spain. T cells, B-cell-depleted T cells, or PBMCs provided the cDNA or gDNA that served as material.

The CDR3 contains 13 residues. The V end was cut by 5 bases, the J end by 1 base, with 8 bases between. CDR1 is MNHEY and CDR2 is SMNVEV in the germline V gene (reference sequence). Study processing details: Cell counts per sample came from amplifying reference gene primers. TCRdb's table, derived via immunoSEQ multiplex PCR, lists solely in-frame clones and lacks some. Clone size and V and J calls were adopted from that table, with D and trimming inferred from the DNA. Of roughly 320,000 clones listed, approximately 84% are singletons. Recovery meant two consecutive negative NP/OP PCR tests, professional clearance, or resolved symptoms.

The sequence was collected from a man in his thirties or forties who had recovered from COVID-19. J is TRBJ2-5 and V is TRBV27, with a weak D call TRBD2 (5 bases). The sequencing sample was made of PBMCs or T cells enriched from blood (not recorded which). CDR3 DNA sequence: TGTGCCAGCAGTCTCCGGGGCCAAGAGACCCAGTACTTC. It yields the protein CASSLRGQETQYF.